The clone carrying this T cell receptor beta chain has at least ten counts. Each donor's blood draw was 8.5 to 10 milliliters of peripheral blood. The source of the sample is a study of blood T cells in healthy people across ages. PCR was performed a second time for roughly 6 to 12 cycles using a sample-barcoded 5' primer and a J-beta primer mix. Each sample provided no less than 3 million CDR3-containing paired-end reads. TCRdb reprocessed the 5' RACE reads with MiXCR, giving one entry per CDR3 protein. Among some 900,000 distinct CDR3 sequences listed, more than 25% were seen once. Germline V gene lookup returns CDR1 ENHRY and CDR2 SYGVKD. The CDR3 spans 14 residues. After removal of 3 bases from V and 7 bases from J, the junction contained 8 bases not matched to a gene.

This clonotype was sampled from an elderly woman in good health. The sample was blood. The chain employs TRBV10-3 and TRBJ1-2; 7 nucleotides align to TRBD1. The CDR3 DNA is TGTGCCATCAGTGATAAAAGACAGGGTAGTGGCTACACCTTC. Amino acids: CAISDKRQGSGYTF.